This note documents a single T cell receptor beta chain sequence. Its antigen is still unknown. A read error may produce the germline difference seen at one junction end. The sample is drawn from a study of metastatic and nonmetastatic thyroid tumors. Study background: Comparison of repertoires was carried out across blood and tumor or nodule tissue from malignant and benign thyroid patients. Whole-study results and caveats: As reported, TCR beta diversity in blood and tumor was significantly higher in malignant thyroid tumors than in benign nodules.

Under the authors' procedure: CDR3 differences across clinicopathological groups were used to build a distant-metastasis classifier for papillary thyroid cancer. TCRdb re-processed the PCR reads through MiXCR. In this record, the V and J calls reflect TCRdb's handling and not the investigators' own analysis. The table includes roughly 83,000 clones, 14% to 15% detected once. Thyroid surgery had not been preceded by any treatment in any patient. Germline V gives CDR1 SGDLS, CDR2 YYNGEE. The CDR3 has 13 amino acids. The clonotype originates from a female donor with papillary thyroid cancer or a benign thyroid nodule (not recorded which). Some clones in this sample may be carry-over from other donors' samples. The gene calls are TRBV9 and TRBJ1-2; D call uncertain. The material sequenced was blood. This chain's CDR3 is CASIVVSDYCYTF. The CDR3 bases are TGTGCCAGCATCGTAGTGTCAGACTATTGCTACACCTTC. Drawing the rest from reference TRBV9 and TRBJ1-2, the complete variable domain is DSGVTQTPKHLITATGQRVTLRCSPRSGDLSVYWYQQSLDQGLQFLIQYYNGEERAKGNILERFSAQQFPDLHSELNLSSLELGDSALYFCASIVVSDYCYTFGSGTRLTVV.